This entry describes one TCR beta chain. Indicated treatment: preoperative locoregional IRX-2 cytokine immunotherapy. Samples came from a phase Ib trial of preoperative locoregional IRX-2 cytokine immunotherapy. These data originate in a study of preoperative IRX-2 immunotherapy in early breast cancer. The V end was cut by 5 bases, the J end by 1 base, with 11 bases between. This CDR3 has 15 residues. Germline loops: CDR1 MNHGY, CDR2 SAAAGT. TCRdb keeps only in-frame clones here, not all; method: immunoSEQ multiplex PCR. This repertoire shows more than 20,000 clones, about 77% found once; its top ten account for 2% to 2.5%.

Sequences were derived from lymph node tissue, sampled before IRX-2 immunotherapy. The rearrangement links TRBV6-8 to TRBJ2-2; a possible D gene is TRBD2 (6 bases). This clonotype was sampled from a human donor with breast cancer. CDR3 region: CASSRTTMNTGELFF. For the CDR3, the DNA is TGTGCCAGCAGTCGGACTACAATGAACACCGGGGAGCTGTTTTTT.